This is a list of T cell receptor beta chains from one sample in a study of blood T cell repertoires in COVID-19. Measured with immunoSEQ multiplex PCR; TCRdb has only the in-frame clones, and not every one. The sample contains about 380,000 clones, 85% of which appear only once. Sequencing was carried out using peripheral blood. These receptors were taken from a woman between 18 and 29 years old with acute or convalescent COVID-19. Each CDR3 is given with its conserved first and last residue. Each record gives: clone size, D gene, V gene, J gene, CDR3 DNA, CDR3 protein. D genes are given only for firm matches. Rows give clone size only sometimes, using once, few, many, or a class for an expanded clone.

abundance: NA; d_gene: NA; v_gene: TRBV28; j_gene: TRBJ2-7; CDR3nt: TGTGCCAGTACAAGGACAGACTACGAGCAGTACTTC; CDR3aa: CASTRTDYEQYF
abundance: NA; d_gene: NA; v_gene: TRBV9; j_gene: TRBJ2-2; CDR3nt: TGTGCCAGCGCCGACGGCGGGGCACGAAAGAACACCGGGGAGCTGTTTTTT; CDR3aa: CASADGGARKNTGELFF
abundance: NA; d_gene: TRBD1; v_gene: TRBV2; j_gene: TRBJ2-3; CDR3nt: TGTGCCAGCAGTGAGGACAGGGGTACAGATACGCAGTATTTT; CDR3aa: CASSEDRGTDTQYF
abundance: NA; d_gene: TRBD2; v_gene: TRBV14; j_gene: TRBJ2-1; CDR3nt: TGTGCCAGCAGCCAGGGGGGGGGAAATGAGCAGTTCTTC; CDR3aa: CASSQGGGNEQFF
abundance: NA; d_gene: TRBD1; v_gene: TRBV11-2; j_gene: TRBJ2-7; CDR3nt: TGTGCCAGCAGCTTAGATCGACAGGGGCTCTACGAGCAGTACTTC; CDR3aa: CASSLDRQGLYEQYF
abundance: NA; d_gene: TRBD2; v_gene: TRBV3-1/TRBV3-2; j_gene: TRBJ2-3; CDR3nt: TGTGCCACCAGCCACGACTCTAGCGGGGGGGCTAGCACAGATACGCAGTATTTT; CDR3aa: CATSHDSSGGASTDTQYF
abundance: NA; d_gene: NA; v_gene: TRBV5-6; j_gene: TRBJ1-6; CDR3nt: TGTGCCAGCAGCACGGGGACTGCGTCTAGAACAACAAATTCACCCCTCCACTTT; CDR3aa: CASSTGTASRTTNSPLHF
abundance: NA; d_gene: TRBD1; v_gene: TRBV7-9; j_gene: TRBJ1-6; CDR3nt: TGTGCCAGCAGCCTAATGACAGGGCATGATTCACCCCTCCACTTT; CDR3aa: CASSLMTGHDSPLHF
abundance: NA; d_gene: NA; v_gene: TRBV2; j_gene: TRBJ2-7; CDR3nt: TGTGCCAGCAGTGACAACTCCTACGAGCAGTACTTC; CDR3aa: CASSDNSYEQYF
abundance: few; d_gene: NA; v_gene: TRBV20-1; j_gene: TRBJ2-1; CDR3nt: TGCAGTGCTAGTTCGGTAGCGGCCTCCTACAATGAGCAGTTCTTC; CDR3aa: CSASSVAASYNEQFF
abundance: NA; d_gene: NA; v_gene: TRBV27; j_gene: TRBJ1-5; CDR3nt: TGTGCCAGCAGTCCGGGACGGGAGAGCAATCAGCCCCAGCATTTT; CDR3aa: CASSPGRESNQPQHF
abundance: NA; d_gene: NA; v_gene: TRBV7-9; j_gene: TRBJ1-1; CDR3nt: TGTGCCAGCAGCTTCCTGACAGCGAACACTGAAGCTTTCTTT; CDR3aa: CASSFLTANTEAFF
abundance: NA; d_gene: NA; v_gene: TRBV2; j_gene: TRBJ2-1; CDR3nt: TGTGCCAGCAGTCGGTACTCAGGCAATGAGCAGTTCTTC; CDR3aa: CASSRYSGNEQFF
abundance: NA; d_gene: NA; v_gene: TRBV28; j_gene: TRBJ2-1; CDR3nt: TGTGCCAGCGAGGGCCCGAGCTCCTACAATGAGCAGTTCTTC; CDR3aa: CASEGPSSYNEQFF
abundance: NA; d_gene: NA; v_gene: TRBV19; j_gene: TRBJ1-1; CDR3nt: TGTGCCAGTAGTGATCGGGGGGAGACTGAAGCTTTCTTT; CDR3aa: CASSDRGETEAFF
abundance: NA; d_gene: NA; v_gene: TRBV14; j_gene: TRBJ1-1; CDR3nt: TGTGCCAGCAGCCAGAGGGAGAACACTGAAGCTTTCTTT; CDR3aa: CASSQRENTEAFF
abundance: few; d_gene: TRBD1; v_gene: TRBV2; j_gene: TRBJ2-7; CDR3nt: TGTGCCAGCAGTTTCTACAGGGGTGACGAGCAGTACTTC; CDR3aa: CASSFYRGDEQYF
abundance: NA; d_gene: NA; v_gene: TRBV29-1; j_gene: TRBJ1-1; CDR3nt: TGCAGCGCCTCAGGAGGGGAACGAATAACGAACACTGAAGCTTTCTTT; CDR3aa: CSASGGERITNTEAFF
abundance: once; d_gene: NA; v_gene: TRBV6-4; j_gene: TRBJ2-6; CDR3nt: TGTGCCAGCAGTGACTCAGGCAGGCTCTCTGGGGCCAACGTCCTGACTTTC; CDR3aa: CASSDSGRLSGANVLTF
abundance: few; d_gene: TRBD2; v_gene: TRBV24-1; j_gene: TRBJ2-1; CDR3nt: TGTGCCACCAGTGATCCCGGACTAGCGGGGTACAATGAGCAGTTCTTC; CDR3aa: CATSDPGLAGYNEQFF
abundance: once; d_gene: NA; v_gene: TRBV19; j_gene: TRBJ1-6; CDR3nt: TGTGCCAGTAGTATAGCGGGTAATTCACCCCTCCACTTT; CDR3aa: CASSIAGNSPLHF
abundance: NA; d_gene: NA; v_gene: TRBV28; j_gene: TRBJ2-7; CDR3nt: TGTGCCAGCACCGATACCCTAGTATCCTACGAGCAGTACTTC; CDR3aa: CASTDTLVSYEQYF
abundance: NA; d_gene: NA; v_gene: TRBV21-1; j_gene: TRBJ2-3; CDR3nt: TGTGCCAGCAGCTACGTCGTAGCGGGAGGGCCCCGTGCACAGGATACGCAGTATTTT; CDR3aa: CASSYVVAGGPRAQDTQYF
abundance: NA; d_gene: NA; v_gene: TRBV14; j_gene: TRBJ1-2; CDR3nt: TGTGCCAGCAGCCTTTCCTTCTATGGCTACACCTTC; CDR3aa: CASSLSFYGYTF
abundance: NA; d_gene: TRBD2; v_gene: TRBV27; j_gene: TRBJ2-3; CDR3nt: TGTGCCAGCAGTCAGATAGCGGGGGGGCGGGATACGCAGTATTTT; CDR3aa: CASSQIAGGRDTQYF
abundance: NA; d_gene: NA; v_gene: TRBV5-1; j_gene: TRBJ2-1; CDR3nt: TGCGCCAGCAGCTTGTTTGGGGCGGACAATGAGCAGTTCTTC; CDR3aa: CASSLFGADNEQFF
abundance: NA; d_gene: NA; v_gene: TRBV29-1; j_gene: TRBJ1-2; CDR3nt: TGCAGCGTCAGGGTTGGCTATGGCTACACCTTC; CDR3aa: CSVRVGYGYTF
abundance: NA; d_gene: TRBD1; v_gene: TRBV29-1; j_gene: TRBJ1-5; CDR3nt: TGCAGCGTTCGAACGGTGGACAGGGTAAATAGCAATCAGCCCCAGCATTTT; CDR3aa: CSVRTVDRVNSNQPQHF
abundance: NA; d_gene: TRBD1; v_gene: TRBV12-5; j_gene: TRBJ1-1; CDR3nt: TGTGCTAGTGGTTCACCGGGACAGGGGGCCACTGAAGCTTTCTTT; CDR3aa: CASGSPGQGATEAFF
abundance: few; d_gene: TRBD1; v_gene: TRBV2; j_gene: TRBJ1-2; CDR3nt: TGTGCCAGCCAGGAGGACAGGGGAGACTACTATGGCTACACCTTC; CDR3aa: CASQEDRGDYYGYTF
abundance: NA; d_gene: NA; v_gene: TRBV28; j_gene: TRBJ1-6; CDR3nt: TGTGCCAGCAGTTCCTTGACGGGAAATAATTCACCCCTCCACTTT; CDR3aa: CASSSLTGNNSPLHF
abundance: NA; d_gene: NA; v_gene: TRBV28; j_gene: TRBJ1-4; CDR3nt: TGTGCCAGCCTATATAGGGGGACGGATACCGAAAAACTGTTTTTT; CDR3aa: CASLYRGTDTEKLFF
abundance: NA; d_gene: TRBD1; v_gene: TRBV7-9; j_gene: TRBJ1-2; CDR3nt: TGTGCCAGCAGCCCGGGACAGGGTGGGGGCTACACCTTC; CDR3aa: CASSPGQGGGYTF
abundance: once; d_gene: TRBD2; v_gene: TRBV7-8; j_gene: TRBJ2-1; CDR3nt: TGTGCCAGCAGCCTAACTAGCGGGACAAGCTCCTACAATGAGCAGTTCTTC; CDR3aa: CASSLTSGTSSYNEQFF
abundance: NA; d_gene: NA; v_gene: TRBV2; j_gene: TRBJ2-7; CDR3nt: TGTGCCAACAAACACGGGGACTCCTACGAGCAGTACTTC; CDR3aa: CANKHGDSYEQYF
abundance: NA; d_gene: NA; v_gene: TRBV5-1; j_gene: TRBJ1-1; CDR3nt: TGCGCCAGCAGCTTGGAATTCCCTCAGGACACTGAAGCTTTCTTT; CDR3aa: CASSLEFPQDTEAFF
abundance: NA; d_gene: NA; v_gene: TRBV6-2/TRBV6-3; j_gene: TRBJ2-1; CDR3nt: TGTGCCAGCAGCCCGGGGAGTGGGAGTTACAATGAGCAGTTCTTC; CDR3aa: CASSPGSGSYNEQFF
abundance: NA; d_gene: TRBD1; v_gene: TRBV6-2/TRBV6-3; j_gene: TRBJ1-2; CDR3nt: TGTGCCAGCAGCAGGGACAGGGGGCAGTCTGGCTACACCTTC; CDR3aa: CASSRDRGQSGYTF
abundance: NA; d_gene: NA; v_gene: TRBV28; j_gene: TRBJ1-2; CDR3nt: TGTGCCAGCAGGTCTCAGGGAACCTATGGCTACACCTTC; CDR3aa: CASRSQGTYGYTF
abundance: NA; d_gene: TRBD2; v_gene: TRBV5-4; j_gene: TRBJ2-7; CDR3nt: TGTGCCAGCTCCGGACTAGCGGGAGCTAAGGCCTACGAGCAGTACTTC; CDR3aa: CASSGLAGAKAYEQYF